The clone carrying this T cell receptor (beta chain) was detected ten times or more. The target antigen is unknown. Calling Graves' hyperthyroidism stable meant ophthalmopathy did not progress within 18 months. Each 10 ml fresh peripheral blood draw supplied the PBMCs. The sample belongs to a study of T cells in Graves' hyperthyroidism and ophthalmopathy. Study details: Upon initial diagnosis and before any treatment, peripheral blood was collected.

Study results and limitations: From stable hyperthyroidism, ophthalmopathy was separated by a 13 V-J model.

Trimming took 7 bases from V and 2 from J, leaving 8 bases between them. This CDR3 is 12 amino acids long. Germline V gene sequence: CDR1 SGHVS, CDR2 FQNEAQ. TCR beta CDR3 region amplification was performed from RNA transcripts. The TCR CDR3 first-round RT-PCR relied on the HTBI primer set. TCRdb redid the calling of the multiplex PCR reads with MiXCR, one entry per CDR3 protein. This sample has roughly 660,000 distinct CDR3 sequences, with approximately 15% found just once. This chain joins TRBV7-8 and TRBJ1-2; D is undetermined. The sequencing input was blood. The sequence was obtained from a man aged 50 to 60 with Graves' hyperthyroidism. In DNA form, the CDR3 reads TGTGCCAGCACTACTAACAACTATGGCTACACCTTC. Translation gives CASTTNNYGYTF.